This T cell receptor beta chain was sequenced during a study of a mutant IDH1 vaccine in newly diagnosed glioma. Study-wide context: The first vaccination came 4-6 weeks after radiotherapy alone, or with temozolomide cycles.

TCRdb keeps only in-frame clones here, not all; method: immunoSEQ multiplex PCR. The repertoire consists of 75,000 to 85,000 clones, with roughly nine tenths occurring once and the leading ten covering 0.55% to 0.65%. The time point here: week 5, during vaccination. One vaccine dose held 300 ug of mutant IDH1 20-mer peptide and came with topical imiquimod. New WHO grade 3 or 4 IDH1-mutant, ATRX-lost astrocytomas were present in all donors. Study-wide points: Patients showed vaccine-induced immune responses at a rate of more than 80%.

Germline loops: CDR1 LNHDA, CDR2 SQIVND (reference sequence). J lost 2 bases, V lost 6 bases, and 8 bases had no gene match. This CDR3 has 15 amino acids. About this clone itself: Its cognate antigen is unknown.

This sequence originates from a woman aged 45-60 years with glioma. The material was PBMCs, obtained from a glioma patient whose treatment included an IDH1 peptide vaccine. The chain joins TRBV19 to TRBJ2-5; 8 bases are a match to TRBD1. As DNA, the CDR3 is TGTGCCAGTAGGGCCAGGGGGCGACCGCAAGAGACCCAGTACTTC. Translated: CASRARGRPQETQYF. Drawing the rest from reference TRBV19 and TRBJ2-5, the complete variable domain is DGGITQSPKYLFRKEGQNVTLSCEQNLNHDAMYWYRQDPGQGLRLIYYSQIVNDFQKGDIAEGYSVSREKKESFPLTVTSAQKNPTAFYLCASRARGRPQETQYFGPGTRLLVL.